The source of this T cell receptor (beta chain) is a study of OX40 agonist ivuxolimab in advanced cancers. Study conclusions and caveats: On average, a greater number of expanded clones characterised CD8+ T cells relative to CD4+. At 0.1 to 3.0 mg/kg and by week 6, CD4+ and CD8+ T cells in the blood had expanded clonally.

Some clones are missing from TCRdb's copy, which holds only in-frame ones; the method was immunoSEQ multiplex PCR. Of approximately 100,000 clones detected, 75% to 95% appear once; the ten largest clones hold around 0.33%. This CDR3 contains 15 residues. CDR1 is SGHDN, CDR2 FVKESK, per germline. The V end was cut by 4 bases, the J end by 0 bases, with 9 bases between. About this clone: Its antigen remains unknown.

This chain joins TRBV14 and TRBJ1-4, with D perhaps TRBD1 (5 bases). The source was CD4+ or CD8+ T cells sorted from blood, collected in a trial of the OX40 agonist ivuxolimab. The sequence was collected from an adult with an advanced solid tumor such as melanoma, head and neck, liver or kidney cancer. The CDR3 region is CASSPTGATNEKLFF. CDR3 sequence (DNA): TGTGCCAGCAGCCCGACGGGGGCAACTAATGAAAAACTGTTTTTT.